A selection of T cell receptor beta chains follows, all from one sample in a study of blood T cell repertoires in COVID-19. The method was immunoSEQ multiplex PCR; TCRdb's version includes in-frame clones alone and lacks a portion of them. The sample shows about 52,000 clones, 81% of them seen only once. Sequencing used peripheral blood. The receptors here all came from an elderly woman with COVID-19, enrolled during active disease. Both conserved end residues are part of each CDR3. A D gene is named only where the DNA matches it firmly. Some rows have no size entry. The others give once, few or many, or a class for an expanded clone.

d_gene: TRBD2
j_gene: TRBJ2-2
v_gene: TRBV12-3/TRBV12-4
abundance: .
CDR3nt: TGTGCCAGCACCGGGGGGGCCCCCGGGGAGCTGTTTTTT
CDR3aa: CASTGGAPGELFF

d_gene: .
j_gene: TRBJ2-1
v_gene: TRBV9
abundance: .
CDR3nt: TGTGCCAGCAGCGTAGATACGGGGTCCGGCAATGAGCAGTTCTTC
CDR3aa: CASSVDTGSGNEQFF

d_gene: .
j_gene: TRBJ2-7
v_gene: TRBV5-1
abundance: .
CDR3nt: TGCGCCAGCAGCTTGGCCGGAACTAGTGGCGAGCAGTACTTC
CDR3aa: CASSLAGTSGEQYF

d_gene: TRBD2
j_gene: TRBJ2-3
v_gene: TRBV28
abundance: .
CDR3nt: TGTGCCAGCAGTCTCTGGACTAGCGGGGTGGGCGCGGATACGCAGTATTTT
CDR3aa: CASSLWTSGVGADTQYF

d_gene: .
j_gene: TRBJ2-3
v_gene: TRBV18
abundance: .
CDR3nt: TGTGCCAGCTCACTCGATGGGACAAGCACAGATACGCAGTATTTT
CDR3aa: CASSLDGTSTDTQYF

d_gene: .
j_gene: TRBJ2-7
v_gene: TRBV6-2/TRBV6-3
abundance: .
CDR3nt: TGTGCCAGCAGTCGGACAGTTAACGAGCAGTACTTC
CDR3aa: CASSRTVNEQYF

d_gene: .
j_gene: TRBJ2-7
v_gene: TRBV30
abundance: few
CDR3nt: TGTGCCTCCCAAGGGTGGGGAGGCAACGAGCAGTACTTC
CDR3aa: CASQGWGGNEQYF

d_gene: .
j_gene: TRBJ2-7
v_gene: TRBV25-1
abundance: .
CDR3nt: TGTGCCAGCAGCCTGACAGGAGTAAAAGGCGAGCAGTACTTC
CDR3aa: CASSLTGVKGEQYF

d_gene: .
j_gene: TRBJ1-5
v_gene: TRBV6-6
abundance: .
CDR3nt: TGTGCCAGCAGTTACTGGGGGCGAGATCAGCCCCAGCATTTT
CDR3aa: CASSYWGRDQPQHF

d_gene: .
j_gene: TRBJ1-2
v_gene: TRBV7-8
abundance: once
CDR3nt: TGTGCCAGCAGCTTAGATTTTGTGGGCGAGAATGGCTACACCTTC
CDR3aa: CASSLDFVGENGYTF

d_gene: TRBD2
j_gene: TRBJ2-7
v_gene: TRBV28
abundance: .
CDR3nt: TGTGCCAGCAGTTCCGGGACTAGCGGGAGGGCCGCAAGGGAGCAGTACTTC
CDR3aa: CASSSGTSGRAAREQYF

d_gene: TRBD2
j_gene: TRBJ2-1
v_gene: TRBV30
abundance: .
CDR3nt: TGTGCCTGGAGTGTAGGGACTAGTGCTGAGCAGTTCTTC
CDR3aa: CAWSVGTSAEQFF

d_gene: .
j_gene: TRBJ1-3
v_gene: TRBV2
abundance: .
CDR3nt: TGTGCCAGCAGTGATCAGACAGCGGGTGGAAACACCATATATTTT
CDR3aa: CASSDQTAGGNTIYF

d_gene: .
j_gene: TRBJ1-2
v_gene: TRBV19
abundance: .
CDR3nt: TGTGCCAGTAGCTCAAAGGTACAGGCTACTAACTATGGCTACACCTTC
CDR3aa: CASSSKVQATNYGYTF

d_gene: .
j_gene: TRBJ2-5
v_gene: TRBV7-9
abundance: .
CDR3nt: TGTGCCAGCAACCGGGACATCGAGACCCAGTACTTC
CDR3aa: CASNRDIETQYF

d_gene: .
j_gene: TRBJ2-3
v_gene: TRBV10-3
abundance: .
CDR3nt: TGTGCCACAGAAAAGGAGGGATATGAGGATACGCAGTATTTT
CDR3aa: CATEKEGYEDTQYF

d_gene: .
j_gene: TRBJ2-7
v_gene: TRBV3-1/TRBV3-2
abundance: .
CDR3nt: TGTGCCAGCAGCCAGGCCAGCTACGAGCAGTACTTC
CDR3aa: CASSQASYEQYF

d_gene: TRBD2
j_gene: TRBJ2-1
v_gene: TRBV7-9
abundance: .
CDR3nt: TGTGCCAGCAGCTTAGCGGCGGGAGGGCCAAGGGATGAGCAGTTCTTC
CDR3aa: CASSLAAGGPRDEQFF

d_gene: .
j_gene: TRBJ2-3
v_gene: TRBV5-6
abundance: .
CDR3nt: TGTGCCAGCAGCTTGGTAAGGGGACTCAGGACAGATACGCAGTATTTT
CDR3aa: CASSLVRGLRTDTQYF

d_gene: TRBD2
j_gene: TRBJ2-3
v_gene: TRBV6-6
abundance: .
CDR3nt: TGTGCCAGCAGTTACCCGACTAGCGGGAGCACAGATACGCAGTATTTT
CDR3aa: CASSYPTSGSTDTQYF

d_gene: .
j_gene: TRBJ2-5
v_gene: TRBV30
abundance: .
CDR3nt: TGTGCCTGGAGTTCGACGGCAAGCGGGACCCAGTACTTC
CDR3aa: CAWSSTASGTQYF

d_gene: TRBD1
j_gene: TRBJ2-7
v_gene: TRBV5-1
abundance: .
CDR3nt: TGCGCCAGCAGCTTGAACCGGGACAGGGCTAACGAGCAGTACTTC
CDR3aa: CASSLNRDRANEQYF

d_gene: TRBD2
j_gene: TRBJ2-3
v_gene: TRBV5-1
abundance: .
CDR3nt: TGCGCCAGCAGCACGACTAGCGGGAGGGCAGATACGCAGTATTTT
CDR3aa: CASSTTSGRADTQYF

d_gene: TRBD2
j_gene: TRBJ2-7
v_gene: TRBV7-9
abundance: .
CDR3nt: TGTGCCAGCAGCTTAGGGGGCCCCGGGAGCGGGAGTGCCCACGAGCAGTACTTC
CDR3aa: CASSLGGPGSGSAHEQYF

d_gene: .
j_gene: TRBJ1-5
v_gene: TRBV18
abundance: .
CDR3nt: TGTGCCAGCTCACCTAACAGGGAACAGCCCCAGCATTTT
CDR3aa: CASSPNREQPQHF

d_gene: .
j_gene: TRBJ2-5
v_gene: TRBV23-1
abundance: .
CDR3nt: TGCGCCAGCAGTCAATCACGGCGGGTGACTCAAGAGACCCAGTACTTC
CDR3aa: CASSQSRRVTQETQYF

d_gene: TRBD1
j_gene: TRBJ1-2
v_gene: TRBV6-5
abundance: .
CDR3nt: TGTGCCACTCACACAGGGGGCCTAGGGTATGGCTACACCTTC
CDR3aa: CATHTGGLGYGYTF

d_gene: TRBD1
j_gene: TRBJ2-7
v_gene: TRBV4-2
abundance: .
CDR3nt: TGTGCCAGCAGCTCCTTTGGGACAGGCAACTACGAGCAGTACTTC
CDR3aa: CASSSFGTGNYEQYF

d_gene: .
j_gene: TRBJ2-5
v_gene: TRBV5-1
abundance: .
CDR3nt: TGCGCCAGCAGCTTGGGCGGGGCAAGTATGGAGACCCAGTACTTC
CDR3aa: CASSLGGASMETQYF

d_gene: TRBD1
j_gene: TRBJ2-5
v_gene: TRBV9
abundance: .
CDR3nt: TGTGCCAGCAGCGTACTGGACAGGCCCCAAGAGACCCAGTACTTC
CDR3aa: CASSVLDRPQETQYF

d_gene: .
j_gene: TRBJ2-5
v_gene: TRBV28
abundance: .
CDR3nt: TGTGCCAGCAGTTTGATGGGGGCGGAGACCCAGTACTTC
CDR3aa: CASSLMGAETQYF

d_gene: .
j_gene: TRBJ2-2
v_gene: TRBV18
abundance: .
CDR3nt: TGTGCCAGCTCACCACGGTCCTATGTCACCACCGGGGAGCTGTTTTTT
CDR3aa: CASSPRSYVTTGELFF

d_gene: .
j_gene: TRBJ1-4
v_gene: TRBV12-3/TRBV12-4
abundance: .
CDR3nt: TGTGCCAGCAGTTTCAGTCCTAATGAAAAACTGTTTTTT
CDR3aa: CASSFSPNEKLFF

d_gene: .
j_gene: TRBJ2-3
v_gene: TRBV5-1
abundance: .
CDR3nt: TGCGCCAGCAGCTCCCCTGCTATGACAGATACGCAGTATTTT
CDR3aa: CASSSPAMTDTQYF

d_gene: .
j_gene: TRBJ2-3
v_gene: TRBV3-1/TRBV3-2
abundance: .
CDR3nt: TGTGCCAGCAGCCAGGGGGGAGCGGATACGCAGTATTTT
CDR3aa: CASSQGGADTQYF

d_gene: .
j_gene: TRBJ2-7
v_gene: TRBV10-3
abundance: .
CDR3nt: TGTGCCACAGGGGAAGGGTACGAGCAGTACTTC
CDR3aa: CATGEGYEQYF

d_gene: .
j_gene: TRBJ2-2
v_gene: TRBV29-1
abundance: .
CDR3nt: TGCAGCGTCGGAGACCGCGGGGAGCTGTTTTTT
CDR3aa: CSVGDRGELFF

d_gene: .
j_gene: TRBJ1-1
v_gene: TRBV30
abundance: .
CDR3nt: TGTGCCTGGGGCTCCGAGGCGAACACTGAAGCTTTCTTT
CDR3aa: CAWGSEANTEAFF

d_gene: TRBD1
j_gene: TRBJ1-2
v_gene: TRBV29-1
abundance: .
CDR3nt: TGCAGCGGGTGGGGACAGAAATATGGCTACACCTTC
CDR3aa: CSGWGQKYGYTF

d_gene: TRBD2
j_gene: TRBJ2-1
v_gene: TRBV13
abundance: .
CDR3nt: TGTGCCAGCAGCTTAGAACTAGCGGGTTACAATGAGCAGTTCTTC
CDR3aa: CASSLELAGYNEQFF

d_gene: TRBD1
j_gene: TRBJ1-2
v_gene: TRBV10-3
abundance: few
CDR3nt: TGTGCCATCAGTGGATCGACAGGGGATTATGGCTACACCTTC
CDR3aa: CAISGSTGDYGYTF

d_gene: TRBD2
j_gene: TRBJ2-5
v_gene: TRBV5-1
abundance: .
CDR3nt: TGCGCCAGCGGACGTAGCGGGAGTAATCAAGAGACCCAGTACTTC
CDR3aa: CASGRSGSNQETQYF

d_gene: TRBD1
j_gene: TRBJ2-1
v_gene: TRBV10-3
abundance: .
CDR3nt: TGTGCCATCAGTGGGGGACAGGGGGGATACAATGAGCAGTTCTTC
CDR3aa: CAISGGQGGYNEQFF

d_gene: .
j_gene: TRBJ1-1
v_gene: TRBV11-2
abundance: .
CDR3nt: TGTGCCAGCAGCTTAGATCAATCCCACACTGAAGCTTTCTTT
CDR3aa: CASSLDQSHTEAFF

d_gene: TRBD2
j_gene: TRBJ2-1
v_gene: TRBV19
abundance: .
CDR3nt: TGTGCCAGTAGGTCCCCGGGACTAGCGGACAATGAGCAGTTCTTC
CDR3aa: CASRSPGLADNEQFF

d_gene: TRBD2
j_gene: TRBJ2-3
v_gene: TRBV3-1/TRBV3-2
abundance: .
CDR3nt: TGTGCCAGCAGCCAATTTAGCGCGGGAGGACGCACAGATACGCAGTATTTT
CDR3aa: CASSQFSAGGRTDTQYF

d_gene: .
j_gene: TRBJ2-7
v_gene: TRBV7-8
abundance: .
CDR3nt: TGTGCCAGCAGAGGAGATGTCCCCTACGAGCAGTACTTC
CDR3aa: CASRGDVPYEQYF

d_gene: .
j_gene: TRBJ1-6
v_gene: TRBV2
abundance: .
CDR3nt: TGTGCCAGCGGATTACAGGGTCTAACGAATTCACCCCTCCACTTT
CDR3aa: CASGLQGLTNSPLHF

d_gene: TRBD1
j_gene: TRBJ1-2
v_gene: TRBV7-2
abundance: once
CDR3nt: TGTGCCAGCAGCATGCTTCCCGGGACAGGAATGATCTATGGCTACACCTTC
CDR3aa: CASSMLPGTGMIYGYTF

d_gene: .
j_gene: TRBJ2-7
v_gene: TRBV14
abundance: .
CDR3nt: TGTGCCAGCAGCCACCAGGGGTCAACCTACGAGCAGTACTTC
CDR3aa: CASSHQGSTYEQYF

d_gene: .
j_gene: TRBJ2-7
v_gene: TRBV2
abundance: .
CDR3nt: TGTGCCAGCAGGCCGGGACTCCGGGTCTACGAGCAGTACTTC
CDR3aa: CASRPGLRVYEQYF

d_gene: .
j_gene: TRBJ1-2
v_gene: TRBV29-1
abundance: .
CDR3nt: TGCAGCGTTGAAGAAGGCTGGACAATGGGCTACACCTTC
CDR3aa: CSVEEGWTMGYTF

d_gene: .
j_gene: TRBJ2-5
v_gene: TRBV5-6
abundance: .
CDR3nt: TGTGCCAGCAGCACCGGGGTCACGGAGACCCAGTACTTC
CDR3aa: CASSTGVTETQYF

d_gene: TRBD2
j_gene: TRBJ2-1
v_gene: TRBV11-3
abundance: .
CDR3nt: TGTGCCAGCAGCCCACCAGCGGGAGGGGCCAATGAGCAGTTCTTC
CDR3aa: CASSPPAGGANEQFF

d_gene: TRBD1
j_gene: TRBJ1-2
v_gene: TRBV6-5
abundance: .
CDR3nt: TGTGCCAGCACGGCAGGGGGCGGGTCGGGCTACACCTTC
CDR3aa: CASTAGGGSGYTF